This TCR beta chain was identified during a study of blood T cell repertoires in COVID-19. Looking at the study overall: Acute and convalescent COVID-19 samples came from the United States, Italy and Spain. In each case, the material was cDNA or gDNA derived from T cells, B-cell-depleted T cells, or PBMCs.

The V and J ends lost 4 bases and 3 bases respectively, with 4 bases between them. The CDR3 runs to 11 residues. Germline loops: CDR1 ENHRY, CDR2 SYGVKD. Clones were read by immunoSEQ multiplex PCR, and TCRdb kept only the in-frame ones, dropping some. The table lists about 160,000 clones, 81% of them singletons. All enrollees were roughly 18 to 89 years old and from 20 to 30 US areas. V usage is TRBV10-3 and J usage is TRBJ2-7; D remains unclear. Sequenced sample: PBMCs or T cells enriched from blood (not recorded which). The source of this sequence is a woman aged 35 to 49 with acute COVID-19. CDR3 sequence: CAISAGYEQYV. The CDR3 DNA is TGTGCCATCAGTGCAGGCTACGAGCAGTACGTC.